The 12 T cell receptor beta chains in this list originate from one sample, sequenced in a study of blood T cells in healthy people across ages. For the second PCR, which ran for about 6 to 12 cycles, a sample-barcoded 5' primer and a J-beta primer mix were used. TCRdb processed the 5' RACE reads anew with MiXCR; each CDR3 protein has one entry. The repertoire has 1.5 million to 2 million distinct CDR3 sequences, about 50% of them found once; the top ten carry roughly 2%. The sample comprised blood. Receptors originate from a woman between 40 and 55 years old in good health.

The chain links TRBV9 to TRBJ1-2; D is unresolved. The CDR3 length is 12 residues. The germline CDR1 and CDR2 sequences are SGDLS and YYNGEE. V was pared by 8 bases and J by 2 bases, with 10 bases between. The CDR3 loop reads CASRTANYGYTF. CDR3 bases: TGTGCCAGTCGGACGGCGAACTATGGCTACACCTTC.

The chain links TRBV13 to TRBJ2-3, with 9 bases matching TRBD2. The CDR3 is made up of 15 amino acids. The V segment lost 5 bases and the J segment 4 bases; nucleotides outside the gene matches: 7. The germline V gene has CDR1 PRHDT and CDR2 FYEKMQ (reference sequence). The DNA of the CDR3 is TGTGCCAGCAGCGCCGTAGCGGGGGCCGCAGATACGCAGTATTTT. Its protein product is CASSAVAGAADTQYF.

This clonotype has a handful of counts. This sequence joins TRBV20-1 and TRBJ2-5, with D tentatively TRBD1 (6 bases). V was cut by 8 bases and J by 3 bases, with 22 bases left in between. The CDR3 extends over 15 amino acids. The germline V gene encodes CDR1 DFQATT and CDR2 SNEGSKA (reference sequence). The CDR3 DNA reads as TGCAGTACCCGTAGGGTCGCAGGGGTCGAAGAGACCCAGTACTTC. Translation gives CSTRRVAGVEETQYF.

The rearrangement uses TRBV7-2 and TRBJ1-1; 9 bases are a match to TRBD1. V lost 5 bases, J lost 9 bases, and 7 bases stayed unmatched. Germline V gene data show CDR1 as SGHTA and CDR2 as FQGNSA. CDR3 size: 13 residues. This CDR3 reads CASSPRDRDKAFF. CDR3 DNA: TGTGCCAGCAGCCCCCGGGACAGGGACAAAGCTTTCTTT.

The CDR3 loop reads CASSPPGQGMRGYTF. The CDR3, as DNA: TGTGCCAGCAGCCCCCCGGGACAGGGGATGAGGGGCTACACCTTC. V is TRBV6-5 and J is TRBJ1-2; 10 bases map to TRBD1. The CDR3 extends over 15 amino acids. Germline loops: CDR1 MNHEY, CDR2 SVGAGI. V dropped 6 bases and J dropped 8; count of bases not matched to a gene: 12.

The rearrangement joins TRBV7-9 to TRBJ1-6; possible D gene TRBD1, 5 bases. CDR3 size: 13 residues. From germline, CDR1 is SEHNR and CDR2 FQNEAQ (reference sequence). V lost 2 bases and J 8 bases, leaving 7 bases between the germline ends. This CDR3 is CASSLIRDSPLHF. The CDR3 nucleotides read TGTGCCAGCAGCTTAATCAGGGATTCACCCCTCCACTTT.

The rearrangement uses TRBV28 and TRBJ2-3; 12 bases align to TRBD2. The V gene's germline CDR1 is MDHEN and CDR2 SYDVKM. V shed 7 bases and J 2 bases; nucleotides not matched to a gene: 10. The length of the CDR3 is 17 residues. The CDR3 region has the DNA TGTGCCAGCATCCCGGGACTAGCGGGCCCTTACACAGATACGCAGTATTTT. It specifies CASIPGLAGPYTDTQYF. The complete variable domain, with remaining parts taken from reference TRBV28 and TRBJ2-3, reads DVKVTQSSRYLVKRTGEKVFLECVQDMDHENMFWYRQDPGLGLRLIYFSYDVKMKEKGDIPEGYSVSREKKERFSLILESASTNQTSMYLCASIPGLAGPYTDTQYFGPGTRLTVL.

This clonotype has more than one count but fewer than ten. J is TRBJ2-7 and V is TRBV7-3; TRBD2 is a possible D gene (6 bases). The J call may be wrong; the DNA end is better matched by TRBJ2-5. Germline values: CDR1 SGHTA, CDR2 FQGTGA. The CDR3 totals 15 residues. CDR3 sequence reads: CASSLKPSVVETQYF. Here the CDR3 DNA reads TGTGCCAGCAGCTTAAAACCTAGCGTGGTGGAGACCCAGTACTTC.

This rearrangement joins TRBV20-1 to TRBJ2-4, with no clear D. The CDR3 loop spans 13 amino acids. Between the trimmed V and J ends, which lost 3 bases and 5 bases, there was a span of 11 bases. The germline CDR1 and CDR2 sequences are DFQATT and SNEGSKA (reference sequence). As DNA, the CDR3 is TGCAGTGCTAGTCTCCAGACCGAAAACATTCAGTACTTC. This translates into CSASLQTENIQYF.

The chain couples TRBV6-5 to TRBJ2-1; D tentatively reads TRBD1 or TRBD2 (5 bases each). Looked up from germline, CDR1 is MNHEY and CDR2 is SVGAGI. V gave up 0 bases and J gave up 5 bases, with 17 bases separating them. The CDR3 runs to 17 residues. Here the CDR3 DNA reads TGTGCCAGCAGTTACTCCCGGGATAAGGAAGGGGACAATGAGCAGTTCTTC. It is translated as CASSYSRDKEGDNEQFF.

The V call is TRBV9, the J call TRBJ2-3; D ambiguous. Germline V gives CDR1 SGDLS, CDR2 YYNGEE. The CDR3 runs to 15 residues. V was pared by 0 bases and J by 7 bases, with 15 bases between. The CDR3 DNA sequence: TGTGCCAGCAGCGTAGAGGCTGCCGGGTTTCATACGCAGTATTTT. It specifies CASSVEAAGFHTQYF.

This chain connects TRBV28 to TRBJ1-5; maybe TRBD1 (6 bases). The CDR3 extends over 16 amino acids. Germline CDR1 reads MDHEN; CDR2 reads SYDVKM. Trimming left V 2 bases short and J 2 bases short, with 13 bases between. CDR3 sequence: CASSLGGGGRNQPQHF. Written as DNA, the CDR3 is TGTGCCAGCAGTTTAGGGGGCGGGGGTCGCAATCAGCCCCAGCATTTT.